These 29 T cell receptor beta chains originate from one sample sequenced in a study of CD8+ T cells in alopecia areata (dated by TCRdb to the late 2010s). Library creation used the immunoSEQ multiplex PCR assay. RNA was extracted from all samples and reverse transcribed into cDNA as template for TCR sequencing. The immuneACCESS repertoire file appears here via TCRdb, limited to in-frame rearrangements. These files lack a portion of the clones; in checked studies, under half of the deficit traces to unresolved V genes, and the cause of the others is not known. Across this sample, about 300,000 clones were tabulated and none appeared just once. The ten largest account for 1.2% of the sample. Cells from mouse cutaneous lymph nodes were pooled, stained for CD4, CD8alpha, NKG2D, NKG2ACE and other markers, and then sorted on a BD Influx. The sample was CD4+ T cells sorted from a lymph node. The receptors derive from a C3H/HeJ mouse with alopecia areata. This strain is of MHC haplotype H2-k.

Details on this clone: Germline and genes here are mouse. The read terminates 4 residues before the CDR3 end, so the remaining end is supplied by the germline J gene. The same CDR3 can be traced to other DNA sequences in this sample. V gene TRBV19 combines with J gene TRBJ2-5, with D possibly being TRBD1 (6 bases). This CDR3 is 13 amino acids long. Germline CDR1 is FNHDT and CDR2 is SITEND (reference sequence). Trimming removed 5 bases from V and 3 bases from J, with 10 bases in between. CDR3 region: CASSRGQQDTQYF. The DNA read from the CDR3 is TGTGCCAGCAGCAGAGGACAGCAAGAC. Complete variable domain (other parts from reference TRBV19 and TRBJ2-5): GGIITQTPKFLIGQEGQKLTLKCQQNFNHDTMYWYRQDSGKGLRLIYYSITENDLQKGDLSEGYDASREKKSSFSLTVTSAQKNEMAVFLCASSRGQQDTQYFGPGTRLLVL.

A remark on this clone: Gene names denote mouse genes. The CDR3 end is not reached by the read, which stops 4 residues before it; the germline J gene fills it in. V and J are TRBV14 and TRBJ2-5, with 9 bases lining up with TRBD1. CDR1 and CDR2 from the germline V gene are SGHDT and FRDEAV. This CDR3 spans 16 amino acids. Partial CDR3 DNA: TGTGCCAGCAGTCCCGGGGGCTTACAGGGGGCTGAC. Translation gives CASSPGGLQGAD. The CDR3 as a whole reads CASSPGGLQGADTQYF. Together with reference TRBV14 and TRBJ2-5, the CDR3 gives the full variable domain: EAGVTQSPRYAVLQEGQAVSFWCDPISGHDTLYWYQQPRDQGPQLLVYFRDEAVIDNSQLPSDRFSAVRPKGTNSTLKIQSAKQGDTATYLCASSPGGLQGADTQYFGPGTRLLVL.

This clone occurred a few times. The germline and genes are mouse ones. The sequenced fragment ends 4 residues before the CDR3 boundary, so the rest is inferred from the germline J gene. This rearrangement joins TRBV1 to TRBJ2-5, with D unresolved. CDR3 length equals 15 residues. Germline assignment: CDR1 NSQYPW and CDR2 LRSPGD (reference sequence). The covered CDR3 bases are TGCACCTGCAGTGCAGATGTGTGGCCAGGAGAC. Translation gives CTCSADVWPGD. The full-length CDR3 reads as CTCSADVWPGDTQYF.

As concerns this clone: Each gene name is a mouse one. The CDR3 end is not reached by the read, which stops 3 residues before it; the germline J gene fills it in. The chain joins TRBV13-3 to TRBJ1-6; D is unclear. TRBJ1-6 falls under the ORF class, with uncertain function. CDR3 length equals 12 residues. Germline V gives CDR1 NNHDY, CDR2 SYVADS. Deletions cut 4 bases from V and 6 bases from J, with 5 bases between. The CDR3 is CASSSINSPLYF. CDR3 DNA (partial): TGTGCCAGCAGTTCAATTAATTCGCCC.

This clone has only a few counts. Gene labels here are mouse ones. Read sequence stops 4 residues before the CDR3 end, and the germline J gene provides the missing end. This chain uses TRBV13-1 with TRBJ1-2; 9 bases are a match to TRBD1. The CDR3 spans 13 residues. CDR1 and CDR2 (germline): NSHNY, SYGAGN. The chain's CDR3 is CASSEGQGLDYTF. The CDR3 bases that were read are TGTGCCAGCAGTGAGGGACAGGGTCTC.

A few counts support this clone. The listed genes are named as in mouse. The read ends 4 residues early relative to the CDR3; the germline J gene fills the gap. Other DNA sequences within the sample encode an identical CDR3. The chain is built from TRBV1 and TRBJ2-5; unclear D gene. V lost 3 bases and J 2 bases, leaving 3 bases between the germline ends. The germline V gene has CDR1 NSQYPW and CDR2 LRSPGD (reference sequence). The CDR3 runs to 12 residues. CDR3 loop: CTCSASQDTQYF. The DNA read from the CDR3 is TGCACCTGCAGTGCGAGCCAAGAC.

Of note for this clone: The genes are named according to mouse. Other DNA sequences in the sample encode the same CDR3. The CDR3 DNA, read in part, is TGTGCCAGCAGTGATGCCCGGGGGGGTGATGCT. This sequence encodes CASSDARGGDA. The whole CDR3 reads CASSDARGGDAEQFF. The chain couples TRBV13-1 to TRBJ2-1; 7 bases match TRBD2. Sequencing ends 4 residues short of the CDR3 end; the germline J gene provides the rest. The CDR3 has 15 amino acids. The V gene end was trimmed by 0 bases and the J gene end by 5 bases; junction bases not matched to a gene: 5. Germline V gene sequence: CDR1 NSHNY, CDR2 SYGAGN.

As for this clone: Mouse gene names apply. The read ends 4 residues before the CDR3 terminus; that terminus is restored from the germline J gene. Other nucleotide sequences from this sample produce the same CDR3. The chain is built from TRBV19 and TRBJ2-1, with D perhaps matching TRBD1 (6 bases). The CDR3 contains 14 residues. The V end lost 5 bases, the J end lost 3 bases, and 12 bases lay between the germline ends. Germline values: CDR1 FNHDT, CDR2 SITEND (reference sequence). CDR3 loop: CASSIKGVYAEQFF. CDR3 bases read: TGTGCCAGCAGCATCAAGGGGGTCTATGCT.

This clone has just a few counts. Mouse gene names apply. Read coverage stops 4 residues before the CDR3 terminus; the germline J gene supplies the remainder. V gene TRBV5 combines with J gene TRBJ2-2; D possibly corresponds to TRBD1 (6 bases). The V end was cut by 0 bases, the J end by 4 bases, with 9 bases between. The CDR3 is made up of 15 amino acids. CDR1 LGHNA and CDR2 YNLKQL come from the germline V gene (reference sequence). CDR3 residues: CASSQEPGVTGQLYF. The sequenced part of the CDR3 DNA is TGTGCCAGCAGCCAAGAGCCAGGGGTCACCGGG.

With regard to this clone: Gene names and germline refer to mouse. The read terminates 4 residues ahead of where the CDR3 ends, so the germline J gene completes it. The identical CDR3 is also encoded by other nucleotide sequences in the sample. The chain is built from TRBV19 and TRBJ2-7; tentative D call: TRBD1 (6 bases). V was cut by 2 bases and J by 3 bases, with 9 bases left in between. This CDR3 contains 13 residues. Germline-derived CDR1 and CDR2 are FNHDT and SITEND (reference sequence). Partial CDR3 DNA: TGTGCCAGCAGTATCCGGACAGTCTAT. The encoded protein is CASSIRTVY. The CDR3 in its entirety is CASSIRTVYEQYF. Full variable domain (remainder filled in from reference TRBV19 and TRBJ2-7): GGIITQTPKFLIGQEGQKLTLKCQQNFNHDTMYWYRQDSGKGLRLIYYSITENDLQKGDLSEGYDASREKKSSFSLTVTSAQKNEMAVFLCASSIRTVYEQYFGPGTRLTVL.

In regard to this clone: Any gene name here is a mouse gene name. From the germline J gene comes the end of the CDR3, since the read stops 3 residues before it. The chain has TRBV5 and TRBJ1-6, with 7 bases lining up with TRBD1. TRBJ1-6 carries the ORF label, with uncertain function. Trimming removed 0 bases from V and 5 bases from J; junction bases left unmatched: 4. This CDR3 comprises 16 residues. Germline V gives CDR1 LGHNA, CDR2 YNLKQL (reference sequence). The CDR3 bases that were read are TGTGCCAGCAGCCAAGAGGGAGGGACAGATAATTCGCCC. The encoded protein is CASSQEGGTDNSP. The CDR3 in full is CASSQEGGTDNSPLYF.

This clone was seen only a few times. The genes and germline here are from mouse. The read finishes 4 residues shy of the CDR3 end, and the germline J gene is used to complete it. The V gene is TRBV13-3, the J gene TRBJ2-1; 10 nucleotides line up with TRBD1. This CDR3 has 14 residues. Germline V gene lookup returns CDR1 NNHDY and CDR2 SYVADS. V dropped 5 bases and J dropped 4; count of bases not matched to a gene: 3. CDR3 protein: CASRPGQGYAEQFF. The sequenced CDR3 bases are TGTGCCAGCAGGCCGGGACAGGGGTATGCT.

To note about this clone: Gene names denote mouse genes. The missing CDR3 end, 4 residues past where the read stops, is filled in from the germline J gene. V usage is TRBV29 and J usage is TRBJ2-1; 7 positions match TRBD1. V shed 9 bases and J 4 bases; nucleotides not matched to a gene: 0. Germline CDR1 reads MSHET; CDR2 reads SYDVDS. This CDR3 has 11 residues. CDR3 region: CARGQYAEQFF. The CDR3 bases that were read are TGTGCTAGGGGACAGTATGCT.

In this sample, this clone turned up a few times. Any gene name here is a mouse gene name. The CDR3 end falls 4 residues outside the read, so it is completed with the germline J gene. Other DNA sequences in the sample encode the same CDR3. The V and J genes are TRBV1 and TRBJ2-7; D perhaps matches TRBD2 (7 bases). CDR1 is NSQYPW, CDR2 LRSPGD, per germline (reference sequence). CDR3 length equals 15 residues. The sequenced CDR3 bases are TGCACCTGCAGTGCAGAAGCTGGGGGCCCTTAT. Protein product: CTCSAEAGGPY. The whole CDR3 sequence reads CTCSAEAGGPYEQYF.

Only a few counts were recorded for this clone. The gene names given are mouse names. CDR3 residues: CTCSADLVRGRDTQYF. The part of the CDR3 DNA that was read is TGCACCTGCAGTGCAGATCTTGTAAGGGGGCGAGAC. The V and J genes are TRBV1 and TRBJ2-5, with D possibly matching TRBD1 (7 bases). Sequencing ends 4 residues short of the CDR3 end; the germline J gene provides the rest. Per the germline V gene, CDR1 is NSQYPW and CDR2 is LRSPGD (reference sequence). The CDR3 runs 16 residues.

As to this clone: Genes and germline are mouse. The read falls 4 residues short of the CDR3 end, and the missing part is taken from the germline J gene. The identical CDR3 is also encoded by other nucleotide sequences in the sample. The chain is built from TRBV13-3 and TRBJ2-2; TRBD1 agrees at 7 bases. In germline, CDR1 is NNHDY, CDR2 SYVADS. Losses at the gene ends were 5 bases for V and 2 bases for J; bases not matched to a gene: 0. This CDR3 comprises 13 residues. CDR3 protein: CASRGQNTGQLYF. CDR3 bases read: TGTGCCAGCAGGGGACAGAACACCGGG.

This clone was found a few times. Each gene name is a mouse one. Coverage ceases 4 residues before the CDR3 finishes, and the germline J gene fills in the end. The chain carries TRBV13-1 and TRBJ2-2; weak D call: TRBD2 (5 bases). Trimming shortened V by 1 base and J by 6 bases, and 13 bases separated the two germline ends. The CDR3 is 15 residues long. Germline V gives CDR1 NSHNY, CDR2 SYGAGN. Partial CDR3 DNA: TGTGCCAGCAGTGATCCTGGGCCTCACCCCGGG. Its translation is CASSDPGPHPG. The entire CDR3 sequence reads CASSDPGPHPGQLYF.

About this clone: Any gene name here is a mouse gene name. The read ends 4 residues early relative to the CDR3; the germline J gene fills the gap. V is TRBV13-1 and J is TRBJ2-7; TRBD2 might be the D (5 bases). The ends were cut back, 2 bases at V and 3 bases at J, with 6 bases in the middle. The germline CDR1 and CDR2 sequences are NSHNY and SYGAGN. This CDR3 contains 12 residues. The CDR3 sequence is CASSELVYEQYF. CDR3 bases read: TGTGCCAGCAGTGAACTGGTCTAT.

On this clone itself: Germline and genes: mouse. The read stops 4 residues short of the end of the CDR3; the missing end is completed from the germline J gene. The rearrangement joins TRBV14 to TRBJ2-5; TRBD1 matches 10 bases. Germline values: CDR1 SGHDT, CDR2 FRDEAV. This CDR3 has 14 residues. CDR3 bases read: TGTGCCAGCAGACCCGACAGGGGGCGAGAC. This codes for CASRPDRGRD. In full, the CDR3 reads CASRPDRGRDTQYF.

This clone was seen a few times. Mouse germline and gene names are used. The read gets to within 4 residues of the CDR3 end, and the germline J gene fills in the rest. This sequence joins TRBV2 and TRBJ2-1, with 7 bases matching TRBD1. Germline V CDR1 and CDR2: LGHNA, YSYQKL. The V gene end was trimmed by 2 bases and the J gene end by 1 base; junction bases not matched to a gene: 2. CDR3 length: 15 residues. The CDR3 reads CASSQPGQNYAEQFF. The part of the CDR3 DNA that was read is TGTGCCAGCAGCCAACCGGGACAGAACTATGCT.

Turning to this clone: Gene names follow the mouse nomenclature. From the germline J gene comes the end of the CDR3, since the read stops 4 residues before it. The V gene is TRBV19, the J gene TRBJ1-2; 8 positions match TRBD1. CDR1 is FNHDT and CDR2 is SITEND in the germline V gene (reference sequence). After removal of 5 bases from V and 0 bases from J, the junction contained 6 bases not matched to a gene. CDR3 size: 15 residues. The CDR3 bases that were read are TGTGCCAGCAGCGACAGGGGATATTCAAACTCC. Residues: CASSDRGYSNS. In full, the CDR3 is CASSDRGYSNSDYTF.

This clone was detected only a few times. The gene names here belong to mouse. Read coverage stops 4 residues before the CDR3 terminus; the germline J gene supplies the remainder. This sample includes further DNA sequences coding for the same CDR3. The V gene is TRBV19, the J gene TRBJ1-1; 7 bases fit TRBD1. CDR3 size: 13 residues. Germline V gene lookup returns CDR1 FNHDT and CDR2 SITEND (reference sequence). J was trimmed by 1 base and V by 5 bases; bases with no gene match: 2. The covered CDR3 bases are TGTGCCAGCAGCAGGACAGGGAACACA. It is translated as CASSRTGNT. The entire CDR3 is CASSRTGNTEVFF.

As for this clone: Gene names are the mouse ones. This CDR3 is CASSFYGGVYAEQFF. The CDR3 DNA, read in part, is TGTGCCAGCAGTTTCTATGGGGGTGTTTATGCT. This rearrangement joins TRBV14 to TRBJ2-1; weak D call: TRBD2 (6 bases). The read finishes 4 residues shy of the CDR3 end, and the germline J gene is used to complete it. The V end was cut by 0 bases, the J end by 4 bases, with 11 bases between. The germline gives CDR1 SGHDT, CDR2 FRDEAV. The CDR3 loop spans 15 amino acids.

This clone was seen only a few times. Gene and germline names: mouse. The read ends 4 residues early relative to the CDR3; the germline J gene fills the gap. The rearrangement links TRBV19 to TRBJ2-2; D might be TRBD2 (5 bases). The V end lost 4 bases, the J end lost 0 bases, and 7 bases lay between the germline ends. The germline V gene encodes CDR1 FNHDT and CDR2 SITEND (reference sequence). The CDR3 is 14 residues long. CDR3 bases read: TGTGCCAGCAGTGTGGGGACAAACACCGGG. It yields the protein CASSVGTNTG. The entire CDR3 protein is CASSVGTNTGQLYF.

On this clone: The genes are named according to mouse. The CDR3 extends 4 residues past the end of the read, so its final part is completed from the germline J gene. Other DNA sequences in this specimen translate into the identical CDR3. This chain joins TRBV19 and TRBJ2-7; 7 nucleotides agree with TRBD2. The CDR3 covers 14 residues. Unmatched junction bases numbered 2, after V lost 1 base and J lost 1 base. CDR1 and CDR2 (germline): FNHDT, SITEND (reference sequence). The CDR3 here is CASSIPGGSYEQYF. The CDR3 DNA, read in part, is TGTGCCAGCAGTATACCTGGGGGATCCTAT.

To note about this clone: Gene and germline names: mouse. The CDR3 goes on 3 residues after the read ends, and that part is filled in from the germline J gene. The sample carries other DNA sequences with the same CDR3. This chain connects TRBV13-1 to TRBJ1-6; weak D call: TRBD1 (5 bases). TRBJ1-6 is designated an ORF whose function remains uncertain. The germline V gene has CDR1 NSHNY and CDR2 SYGAGN. V dropped 5 bases and J dropped 0 bases, with 9 bases sitting between them. This CDR3 contains 15 residues. Partial CDR3 DNA: TGTGCCAGCAGACCAGACAGTTCCTATAATTCGCCC. Translated, it gives CASRPDSSYNSP. The whole CDR3 sequence reads CASRPDSSYNSPLYF.

This clone was observed a few times. Gene names and germline match the mouse. Sequencing ends 4 residues short of the CDR3 end; the germline J gene provides the rest. V is TRBV13-1 and J is TRBJ2-7; 8 bases are shared with TRBD1. The V and J ends lost 0 bases and 2 bases, in that order; junction bases with no gene match: 4. The CDR3 contains 15 residues. Germline lookup yields CDR1 NSHNY and CDR2 SYGAGN. CDR3 protein: CASSDAPGGPYEQYF. The sequenced CDR3 bases are TGTGCCAGCAGTGATGCACCAGGGGGCCCCTAT.

Of note for this clone: All gene names here are mouse names. The read gets to within 3 residues of the CDR3 end, and the germline J gene fills in the rest. The gene calls are TRBV5 and TRBJ1-6; tentative D call: TRBD1 (5 bases). TRBJ1-6 carries the ORF label, with uncertain function. V was cut by 2 bases and J by 5 bases, with 7 bases left in between. CDR3 length: 14 residues. Germline CDR1 and CDR2: LGHNA and YNLKQL (reference sequence). The CDR3 is CASSQRQNNSPLYF. The part of the CDR3 DNA that was read is TGTGCCAGCAGCCAAAGACAGAATAATTCGCCC.

A remark on this clone: Gene names denote mouse genes. Read sequence stops 4 residues before the CDR3 end, and the germline J gene provides the missing end. This same CDR3 is encoded by further DNA sequences in the sample. This chain uses TRBV13-2 with TRBJ2-3; 11 nucleotides line up with TRBD2. Per germline, CDR1 NNHNN and CDR2 SYGAGS (reference sequence). Trimming at V came to 3 bases and at J to 0 bases, leaving 3 bases not matched to a gene. This CDR3 contains 16 residues. Here the CDR3 reads CASGGGLGASAETLYF. CDR3 bases read: TGTGCCAGCGGTGGGGGACTGGGGGCTAGTGCAGAA.